This TCR beta chain is from a study of blood T cell repertoires in COVID-19. Turning to the study itself: Samples came from the United States, Italy and Spain, spanning acute and convalescent COVID-19. T cells, B-cell-depleted T cells, or PBMCs supplied cDNA or gDNA.

Per the original data handling: Amplification of reference gene primers was used by the study to estimate nucleated cell counts. TCRdb's table, derived via immunoSEQ multiplex PCR, lists solely in-frame clones and lacks some. The V and J calls and clone size were taken over from that table, and D and trimming were inferred from the DNA. Counted here are hundreds of thousands of clones, approximately 86% occurring once; the ten biggest clones make up around 1.3%. The V gene lost 4 bases and the J gene lost 4 bases, with 14 bases spanning the gap. The CDR3 runs to 15 residues. CDR1 and CDR2 from the germline V gene are KGHDR and SFDVKD.

The sequenced material came from peripheral blood. This clonotype originated in a woman aged 30 to 39 with COVID-19, enrolled during active disease. This chain uses TRBV24-1 with TRBJ2-3, with D maybe TRBD2 (6 bases). In DNA form, the CDR3 reads TGTGCCACCAGTGACCCCCGGGGGAGCGCAGATACGCAGTATTTT. Translation gives CATSDPRGSADTQYF.